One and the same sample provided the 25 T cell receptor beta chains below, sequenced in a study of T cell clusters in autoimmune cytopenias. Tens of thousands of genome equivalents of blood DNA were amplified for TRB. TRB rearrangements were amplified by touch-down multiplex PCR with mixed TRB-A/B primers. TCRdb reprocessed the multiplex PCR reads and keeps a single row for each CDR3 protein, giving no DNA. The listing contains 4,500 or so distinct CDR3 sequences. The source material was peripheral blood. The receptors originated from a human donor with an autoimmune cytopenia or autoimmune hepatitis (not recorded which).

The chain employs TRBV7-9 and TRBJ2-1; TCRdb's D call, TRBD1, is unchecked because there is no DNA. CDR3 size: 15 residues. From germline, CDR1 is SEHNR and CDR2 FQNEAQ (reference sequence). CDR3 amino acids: CASSLQGDVGNEQFF.

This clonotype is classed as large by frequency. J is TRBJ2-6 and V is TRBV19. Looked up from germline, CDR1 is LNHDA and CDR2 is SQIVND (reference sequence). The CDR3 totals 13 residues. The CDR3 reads CASSIQGANVLTF.

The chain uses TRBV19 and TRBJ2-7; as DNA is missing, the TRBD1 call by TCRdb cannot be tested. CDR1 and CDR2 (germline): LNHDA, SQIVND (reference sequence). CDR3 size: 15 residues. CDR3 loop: CASSLDYRVSYEQYF.

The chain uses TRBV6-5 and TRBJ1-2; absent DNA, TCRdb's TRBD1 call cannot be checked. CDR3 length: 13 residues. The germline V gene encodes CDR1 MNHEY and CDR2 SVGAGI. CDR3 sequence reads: CASSSQGAWSYTF.

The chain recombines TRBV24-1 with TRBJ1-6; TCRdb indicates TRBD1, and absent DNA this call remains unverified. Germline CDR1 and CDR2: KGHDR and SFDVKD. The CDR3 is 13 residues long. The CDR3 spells CATSWDGNSPLHF.

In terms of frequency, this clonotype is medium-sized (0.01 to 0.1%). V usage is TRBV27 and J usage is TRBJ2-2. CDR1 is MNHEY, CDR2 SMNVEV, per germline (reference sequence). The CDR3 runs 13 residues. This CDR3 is CASSLITTGELFF.

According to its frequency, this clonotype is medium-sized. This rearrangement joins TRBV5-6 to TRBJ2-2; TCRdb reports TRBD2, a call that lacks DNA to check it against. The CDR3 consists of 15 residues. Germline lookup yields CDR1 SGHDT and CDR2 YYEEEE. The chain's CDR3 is CASAPLAGWTGELFF.

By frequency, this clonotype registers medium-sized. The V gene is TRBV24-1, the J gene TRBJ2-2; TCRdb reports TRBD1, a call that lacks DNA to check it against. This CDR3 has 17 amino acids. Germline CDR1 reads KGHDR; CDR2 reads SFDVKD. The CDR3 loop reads CATSAAHPQGIDGELFF.

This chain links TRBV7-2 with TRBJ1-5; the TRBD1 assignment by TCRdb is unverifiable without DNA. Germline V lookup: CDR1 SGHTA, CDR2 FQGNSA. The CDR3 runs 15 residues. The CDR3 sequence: CASSLGQSGGQPQHF. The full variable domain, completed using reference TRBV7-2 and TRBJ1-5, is GAGVSQSPSNKVTEKGKDVELRCDPISGHTALYWYRQSLGQGLEFLIYFQGNSAPDKSGLPSDRFSAERTGGSVSTLTIQRTQQEDSAVYLCASSLGQSGGQPQHFGDGTRLSIL.

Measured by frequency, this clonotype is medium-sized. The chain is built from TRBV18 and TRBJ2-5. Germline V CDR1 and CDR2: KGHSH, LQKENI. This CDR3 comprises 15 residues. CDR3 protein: CASSPGQTGQETQYF.

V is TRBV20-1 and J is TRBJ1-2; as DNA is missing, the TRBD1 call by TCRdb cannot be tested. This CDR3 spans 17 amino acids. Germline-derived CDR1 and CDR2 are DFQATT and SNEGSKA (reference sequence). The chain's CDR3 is CSARDPVRWTGDNGYTF.

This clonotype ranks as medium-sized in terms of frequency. CDR3 amino acids: CASHYRGLSLNGQPQHF. V gene TRBV19 combines with J gene TRBJ1-5; TCRdb's D call of TRBD1 is untestable without DNA. Germline CDR1 is LNHDA and CDR2 is SQIVND (reference sequence). The CDR3 spans 17 residues.

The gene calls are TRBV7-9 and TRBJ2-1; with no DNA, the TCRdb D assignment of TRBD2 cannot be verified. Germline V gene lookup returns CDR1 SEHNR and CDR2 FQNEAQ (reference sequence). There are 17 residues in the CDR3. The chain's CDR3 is CASSSLRTSGGQDEQFF.

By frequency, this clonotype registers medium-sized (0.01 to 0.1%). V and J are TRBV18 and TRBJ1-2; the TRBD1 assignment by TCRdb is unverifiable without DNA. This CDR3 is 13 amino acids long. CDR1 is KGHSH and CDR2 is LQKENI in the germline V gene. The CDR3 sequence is CASSPGTGEGYTF.

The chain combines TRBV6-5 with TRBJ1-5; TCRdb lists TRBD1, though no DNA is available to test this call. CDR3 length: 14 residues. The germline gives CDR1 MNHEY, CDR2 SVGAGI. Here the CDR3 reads CASWTGTGNQPQHF.

The CDR3 here is CASSYNRDTGRGTEAFF. The chain is built from TRBV6-5 and TRBJ1-1. Germline values: CDR1 MNHEY, CDR2 SVGAGI. This CDR3 has 17 residues.

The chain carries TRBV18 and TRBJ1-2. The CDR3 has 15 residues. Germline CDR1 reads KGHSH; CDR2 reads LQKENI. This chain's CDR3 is CASSPGWGQSYGYTF.

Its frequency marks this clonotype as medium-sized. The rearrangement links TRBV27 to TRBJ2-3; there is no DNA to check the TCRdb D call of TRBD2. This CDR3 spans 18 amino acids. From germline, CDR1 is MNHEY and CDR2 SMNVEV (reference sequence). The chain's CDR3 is CASRHRGEGNGVSDTQYF.

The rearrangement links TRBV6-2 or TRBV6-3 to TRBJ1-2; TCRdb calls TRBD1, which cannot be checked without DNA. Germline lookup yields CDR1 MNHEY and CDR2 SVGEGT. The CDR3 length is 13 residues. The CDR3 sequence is CVSSPDRGDGYTF.

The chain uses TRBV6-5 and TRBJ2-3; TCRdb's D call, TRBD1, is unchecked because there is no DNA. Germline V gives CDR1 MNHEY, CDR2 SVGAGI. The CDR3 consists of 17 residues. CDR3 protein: CAISGTASHSSTDTQYF.

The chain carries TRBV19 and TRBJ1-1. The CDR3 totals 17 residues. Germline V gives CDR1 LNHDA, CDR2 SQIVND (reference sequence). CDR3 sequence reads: CASSIVGGPSGNTEAFF.

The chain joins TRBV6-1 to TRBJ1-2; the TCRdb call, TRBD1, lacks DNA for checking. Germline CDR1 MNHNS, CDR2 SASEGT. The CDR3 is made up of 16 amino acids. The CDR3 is CASSGGGFQGNYGYTF.

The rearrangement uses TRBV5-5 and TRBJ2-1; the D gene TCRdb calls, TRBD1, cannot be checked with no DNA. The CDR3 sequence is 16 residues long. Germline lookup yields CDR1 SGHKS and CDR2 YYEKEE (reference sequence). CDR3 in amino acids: CASIGGEGEVYNEQFF.

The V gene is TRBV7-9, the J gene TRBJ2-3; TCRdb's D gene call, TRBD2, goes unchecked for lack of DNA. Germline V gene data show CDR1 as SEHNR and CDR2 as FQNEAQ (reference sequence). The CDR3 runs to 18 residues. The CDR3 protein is CASSSYRLAGGRADTQYF.

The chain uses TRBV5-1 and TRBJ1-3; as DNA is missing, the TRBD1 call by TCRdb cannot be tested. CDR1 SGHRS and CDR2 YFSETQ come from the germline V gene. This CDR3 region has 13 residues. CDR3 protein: CASSLQGGDTIYF. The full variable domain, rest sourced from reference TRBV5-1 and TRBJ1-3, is KAGVTQTPRYLIKTRGQQVTLSCSPISGHRSVSWYQQTPGQGLQFLFEYFSETQRNKGNFPGRFSGRQFSNSRSEMNVSTLELGDSALYLCASSLQGGDTIYFGEGSWLTVV.